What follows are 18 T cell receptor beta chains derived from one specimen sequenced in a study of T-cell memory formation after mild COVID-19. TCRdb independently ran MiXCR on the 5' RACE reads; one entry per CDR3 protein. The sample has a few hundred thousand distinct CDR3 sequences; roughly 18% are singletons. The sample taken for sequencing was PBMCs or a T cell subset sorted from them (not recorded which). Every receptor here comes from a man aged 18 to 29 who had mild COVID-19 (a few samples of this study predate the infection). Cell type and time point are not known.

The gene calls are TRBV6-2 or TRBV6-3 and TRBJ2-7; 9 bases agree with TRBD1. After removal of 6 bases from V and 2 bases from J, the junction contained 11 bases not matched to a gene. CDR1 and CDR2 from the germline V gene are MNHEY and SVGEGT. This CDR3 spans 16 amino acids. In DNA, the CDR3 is TGTGCCAGCAGGAGGCTTCCGGGACAGGGACCCTACGAGCAGTACTTC. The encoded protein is CASRRLPGQGPYEQYF.

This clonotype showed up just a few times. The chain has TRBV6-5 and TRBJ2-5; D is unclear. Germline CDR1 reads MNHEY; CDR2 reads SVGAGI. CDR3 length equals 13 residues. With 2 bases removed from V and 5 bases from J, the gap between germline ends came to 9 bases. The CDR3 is CASSYDTAETQYF. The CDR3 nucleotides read TGTGCCAGCAGTTACGATACGGCGGAGACCCAGTACTTC.

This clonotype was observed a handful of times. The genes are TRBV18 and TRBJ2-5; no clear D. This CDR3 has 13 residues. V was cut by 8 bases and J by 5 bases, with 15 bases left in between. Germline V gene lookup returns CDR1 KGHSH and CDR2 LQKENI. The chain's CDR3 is CASAMARRETQYF. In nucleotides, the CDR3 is TGTGCCAGCGCAATGGCCCGGCGGGAGACCCAGTACTTC.

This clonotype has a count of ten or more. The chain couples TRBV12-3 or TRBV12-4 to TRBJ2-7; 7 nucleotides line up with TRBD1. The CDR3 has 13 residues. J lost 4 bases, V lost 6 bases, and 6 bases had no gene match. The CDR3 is CASRMTGSYEQYV. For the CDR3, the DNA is TGTGCCAGCAGGATGACAGGGTCTTACGAGCAGTACGTC.

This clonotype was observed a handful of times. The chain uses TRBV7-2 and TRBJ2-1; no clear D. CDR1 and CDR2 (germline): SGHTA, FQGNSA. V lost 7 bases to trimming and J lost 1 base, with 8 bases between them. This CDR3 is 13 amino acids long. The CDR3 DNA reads TGTGCCAGCACTGCTTTTTCCTACAATGAGCAGTTCTTC. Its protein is CASTAFSYNEQFF.

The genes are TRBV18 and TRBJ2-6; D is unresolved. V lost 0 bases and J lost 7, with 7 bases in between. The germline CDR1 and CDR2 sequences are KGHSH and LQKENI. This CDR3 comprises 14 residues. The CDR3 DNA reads TGTGCCAGCTCACCACCGGGCACAGCCAACGTCCTGACTTTC. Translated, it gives CASSPPGTANVLTF.

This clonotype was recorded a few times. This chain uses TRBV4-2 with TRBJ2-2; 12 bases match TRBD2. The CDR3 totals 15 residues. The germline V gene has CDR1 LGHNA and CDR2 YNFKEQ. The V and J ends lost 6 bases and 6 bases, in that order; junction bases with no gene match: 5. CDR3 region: CASSRLAGAPGELFF. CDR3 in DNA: TGTGCCAGCAGTCGACTAGCGGGGGCTCCCGGGGAGCTGTTTTTT.

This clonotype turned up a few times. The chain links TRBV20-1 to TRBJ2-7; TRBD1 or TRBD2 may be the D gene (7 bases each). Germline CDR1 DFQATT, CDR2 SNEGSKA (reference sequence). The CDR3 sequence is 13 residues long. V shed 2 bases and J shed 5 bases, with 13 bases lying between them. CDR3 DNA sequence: TGCAGTGCTAGACCAGGGGGGGAGGACGAGCAGTACTTC. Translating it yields CSARPGGEDEQYF.

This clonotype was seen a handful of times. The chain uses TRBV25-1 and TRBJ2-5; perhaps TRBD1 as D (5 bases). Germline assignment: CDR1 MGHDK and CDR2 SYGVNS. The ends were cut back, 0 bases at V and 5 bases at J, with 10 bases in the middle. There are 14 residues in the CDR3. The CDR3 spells CASSEYSPGETQYF. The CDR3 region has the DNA TGTGCCAGCAGTGAATATAGCCCAGGGGAGACCCAGTACTTC.

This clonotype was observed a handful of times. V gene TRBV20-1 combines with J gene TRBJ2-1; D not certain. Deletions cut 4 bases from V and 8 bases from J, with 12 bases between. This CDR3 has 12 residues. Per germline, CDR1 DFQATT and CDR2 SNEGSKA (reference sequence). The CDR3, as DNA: TGCAGTGCTAACCGCTCGCCCTATGAGCAGTTCTTC. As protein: CSANRSPYEQFF.

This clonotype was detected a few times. The CDR3 protein is CASSSMVGEQYF. The CDR3 nucleotides are TGTGCCAGCAGCTCCATGGTGGGAGAGCAGTACTTC. The chain has TRBV7-8 and TRBJ2-7; D is ambiguous. CDR1 is SGHVS, CDR2 FQNEAQ, per germline. This CDR3 region has 12 residues. V shed 4 bases and J shed 7 bases, with 11 bases lying between them.

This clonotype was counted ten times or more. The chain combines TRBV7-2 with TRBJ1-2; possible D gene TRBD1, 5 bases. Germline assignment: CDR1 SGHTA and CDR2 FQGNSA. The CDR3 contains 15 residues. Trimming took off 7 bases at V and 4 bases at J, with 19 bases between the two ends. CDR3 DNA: TGTGCCAGCACCATACCGGGGGGAGGGTCCTATGGCTACACCTTC. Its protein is CASTIPGGGSYGYTF.

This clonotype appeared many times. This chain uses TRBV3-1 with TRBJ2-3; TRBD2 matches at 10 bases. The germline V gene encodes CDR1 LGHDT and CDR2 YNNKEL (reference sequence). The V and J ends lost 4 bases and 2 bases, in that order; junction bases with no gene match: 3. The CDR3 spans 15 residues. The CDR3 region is CASSPLAGVTDTQYF. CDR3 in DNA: TGTGCCAGCAGCCCCCTAGCGGGGGTCACAGATACGCAGTATTTT.

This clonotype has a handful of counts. CDR3 region: CASSLDREGMNTEAFF. Written as DNA, the CDR3 is TGTGCCAGCAGTCTGGACAGGGAGGGGATGAACACTGAAGCTTTCTTT. The genes are TRBV27 and TRBJ1-1; 8 bases map to TRBD1. Looked up from germline, CDR1 is MNHEY and CDR2 is SMNVEV (reference sequence). V gave up 5 bases and J gave up 0 bases; unmatched junction bases: 8. The CDR3 is 16 amino acids.

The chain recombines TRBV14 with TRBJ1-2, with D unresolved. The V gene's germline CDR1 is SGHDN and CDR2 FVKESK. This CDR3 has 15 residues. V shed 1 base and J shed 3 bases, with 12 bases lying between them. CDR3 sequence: CASSQVGRSYYGYTF. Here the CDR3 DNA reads TGTGCCAGCAGCCAAGTAGGACGGAGCTACTATGGCTACACCTTC.

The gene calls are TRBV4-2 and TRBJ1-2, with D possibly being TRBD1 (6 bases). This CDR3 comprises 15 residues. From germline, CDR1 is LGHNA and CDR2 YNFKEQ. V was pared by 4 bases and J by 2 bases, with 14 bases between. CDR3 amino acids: CASSPWDGGNYGYTF. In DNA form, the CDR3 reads TGTGCCAGCAGCCCCTGGGACGGGGGCAACTATGGCTACACCTTC.

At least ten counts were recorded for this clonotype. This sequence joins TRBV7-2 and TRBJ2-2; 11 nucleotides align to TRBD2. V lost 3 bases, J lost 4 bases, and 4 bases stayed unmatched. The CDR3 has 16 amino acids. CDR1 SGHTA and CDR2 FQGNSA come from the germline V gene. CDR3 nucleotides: TGTGCCAGCAGCTTTAGCGGGGGGGCCGGCACCGGGGAGCTGTTTTTT. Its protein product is CASSFSGGAGTGELFF.

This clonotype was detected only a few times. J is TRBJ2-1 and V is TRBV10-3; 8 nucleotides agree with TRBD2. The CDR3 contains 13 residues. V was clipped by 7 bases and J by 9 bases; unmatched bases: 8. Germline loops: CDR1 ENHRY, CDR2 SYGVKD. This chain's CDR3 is CAITSPGRGEQFF. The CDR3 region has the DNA TGTGCCATCACTTCGCCCGGGAGGGGTGAGCAGTTCTTC.